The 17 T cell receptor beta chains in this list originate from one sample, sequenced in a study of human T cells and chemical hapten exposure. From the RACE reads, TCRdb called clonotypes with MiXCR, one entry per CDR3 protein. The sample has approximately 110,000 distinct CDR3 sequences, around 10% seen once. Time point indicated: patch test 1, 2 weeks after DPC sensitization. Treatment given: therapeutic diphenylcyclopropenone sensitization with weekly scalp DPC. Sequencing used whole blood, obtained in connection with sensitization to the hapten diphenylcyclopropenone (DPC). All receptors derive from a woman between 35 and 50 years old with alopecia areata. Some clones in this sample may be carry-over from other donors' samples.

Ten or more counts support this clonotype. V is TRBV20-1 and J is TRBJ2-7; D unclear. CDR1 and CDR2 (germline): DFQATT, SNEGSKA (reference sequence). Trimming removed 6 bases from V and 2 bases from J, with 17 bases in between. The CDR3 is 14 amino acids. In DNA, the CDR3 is TGCAGTGCGGAACAGAAAAGTACCACCTACGAGCAGTACTTC. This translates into CSAEQKSTTYEQYF.

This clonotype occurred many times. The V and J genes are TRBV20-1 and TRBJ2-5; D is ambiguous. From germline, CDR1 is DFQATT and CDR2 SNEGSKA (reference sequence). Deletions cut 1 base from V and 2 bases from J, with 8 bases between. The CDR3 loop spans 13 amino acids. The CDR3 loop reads CSARGDAQETQYF. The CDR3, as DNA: TGCAGTGCTAGAGGAGATGCGCAAGAGACCCAGTACTTC.

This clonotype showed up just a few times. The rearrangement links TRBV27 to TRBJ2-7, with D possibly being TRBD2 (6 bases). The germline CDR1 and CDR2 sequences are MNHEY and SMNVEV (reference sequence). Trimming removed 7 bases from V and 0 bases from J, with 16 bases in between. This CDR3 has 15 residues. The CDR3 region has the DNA TGTGCCAGCAAACCACGGAGGGGATTCTCCTACGAGCAGTACTTC. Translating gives CASKPRRGFSYEQYF.

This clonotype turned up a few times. The CDR3 sequence is CSARQGAYYEQYF. CDR3 DNA sequence: TGCAGTGCTAGACAGGGGGCGTACTACGAGCAGTACTTC. The chain joins TRBV20-1 to TRBJ2-7; 8 nucleotides line up with TRBD1. The V gene end was trimmed by 2 bases and the J gene end by 3 bases; junction bases not matched to a gene: 3. Germline V gene lookup returns CDR1 DFQATT and CDR2 SNEGSKA (reference sequence). This CDR3 is 13 amino acids long.

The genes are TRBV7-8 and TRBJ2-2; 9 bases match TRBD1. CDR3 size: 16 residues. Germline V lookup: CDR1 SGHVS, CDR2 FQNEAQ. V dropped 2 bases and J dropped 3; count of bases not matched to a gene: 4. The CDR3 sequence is CASSLYRGPDTGELFF. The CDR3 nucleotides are TGTGCCAGCAGCTTATACAGGGGGCCGGACACCGGGGAGCTGTTTTTT.

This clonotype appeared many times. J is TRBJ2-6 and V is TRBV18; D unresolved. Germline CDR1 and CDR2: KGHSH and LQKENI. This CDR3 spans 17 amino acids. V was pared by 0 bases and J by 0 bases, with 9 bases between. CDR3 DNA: TGTGCCAGCTCACCACCGTCGGGCACCTCTGGGGCCAACGTCCTGACTTTC. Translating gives CASSPPSGTSGANVLTF.

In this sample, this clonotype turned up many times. Here the CDR3 reads CSARDLNRPYNEQFF. As DNA, the CDR3 is TGCAGTGCTAGAGACCTAAACCGGCCCTACAATGAGCAGTTCTTC. The genes are TRBV20-1 and TRBJ2-1; no definite D call. V lost 0 bases to trimming and J lost 2 bases, with 11 bases between them. In germline, CDR1 is DFQATT, CDR2 SNEGSKA (reference sequence). CDR3 length: 15 residues.

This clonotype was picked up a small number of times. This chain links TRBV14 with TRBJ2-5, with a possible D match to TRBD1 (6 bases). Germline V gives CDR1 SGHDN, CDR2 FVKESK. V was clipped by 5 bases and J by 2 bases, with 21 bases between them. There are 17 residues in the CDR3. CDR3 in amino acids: CASSWGRLGHIQETQYF. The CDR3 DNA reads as TGTGCCAGCAGCTGGGGAAGATTGGGACACATACAAGAGACCCAGTACTTC.

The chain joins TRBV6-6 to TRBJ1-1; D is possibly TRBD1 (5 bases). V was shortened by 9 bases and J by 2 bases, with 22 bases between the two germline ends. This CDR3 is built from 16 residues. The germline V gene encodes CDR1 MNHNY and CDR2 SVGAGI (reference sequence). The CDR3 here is CASPPLGGGVNTEAFF. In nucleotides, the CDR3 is TGTGCCAGTCCTCCCTTGGGGGGGGGAGTAAACACTGAAGCTTTCTTT.

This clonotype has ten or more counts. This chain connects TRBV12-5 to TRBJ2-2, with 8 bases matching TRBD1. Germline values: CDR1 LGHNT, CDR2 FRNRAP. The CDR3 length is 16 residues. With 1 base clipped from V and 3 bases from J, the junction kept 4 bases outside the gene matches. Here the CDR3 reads CASGLGDRRDTGELFF. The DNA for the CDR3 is TGTGCTAGTGGTTTGGGGGACAGGCGGGACACCGGGGAGCTGTTTTTT. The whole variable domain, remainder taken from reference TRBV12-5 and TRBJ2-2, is DARVTQTPRHKVTEMGQEVTMRCQPILGHNTVFWYRQTMMQGLELLAYFRNRAPLDDSGMPKDRFSAEMPDATLATLKIQPSEPRDSAVYFCASGLGDRRDTGELFFGEGSRLTVL.

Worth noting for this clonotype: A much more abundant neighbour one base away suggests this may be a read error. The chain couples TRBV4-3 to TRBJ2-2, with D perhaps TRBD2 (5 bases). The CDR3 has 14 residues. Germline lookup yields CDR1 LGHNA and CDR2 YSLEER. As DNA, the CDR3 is TGCGCCAGCAGCCAATCAATTACCTCCGGGGAGCCGTTTTTT. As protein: CASSQSITSGEPFF.

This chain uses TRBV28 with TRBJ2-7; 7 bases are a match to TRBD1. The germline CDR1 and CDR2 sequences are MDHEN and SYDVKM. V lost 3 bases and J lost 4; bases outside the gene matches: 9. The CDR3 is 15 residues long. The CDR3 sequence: CASSFGQDLWYEQYF. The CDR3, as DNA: TGTGCCAGCAGTTTCGGACAGGACCTATGGTACGAGCAGTACTTC.

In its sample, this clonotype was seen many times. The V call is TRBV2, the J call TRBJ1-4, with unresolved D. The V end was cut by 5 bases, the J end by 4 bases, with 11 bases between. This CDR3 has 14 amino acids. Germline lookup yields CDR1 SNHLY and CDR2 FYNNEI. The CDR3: CASSSGPSNEKLFF. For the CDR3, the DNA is TGTGCCAGCAGTTCCGGGCCCAGTAATGAAAAACTGTTTTTT.

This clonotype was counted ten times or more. The CDR3: CASSLDSNTEAFF. CDR3 DNA: TGTGCCAGCAGCCTCGACAGTAACACTGAAGCTTTCTTT. The chain joins TRBV7-9 to TRBJ1-1; a weak D match, TRBD1 (5 bases). The CDR3 is 13 amino acids. Between the trimmed V and J ends, which lost 5 bases and 2 bases, there was a span of 9 bases. CDR1 SEHNR and CDR2 FQNEAQ come from the germline V gene (reference sequence).

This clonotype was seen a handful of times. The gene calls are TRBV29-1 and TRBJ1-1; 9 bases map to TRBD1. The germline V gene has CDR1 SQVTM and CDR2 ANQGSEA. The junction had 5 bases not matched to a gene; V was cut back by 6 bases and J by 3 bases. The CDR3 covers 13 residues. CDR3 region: CSVGTGMDTEAFF. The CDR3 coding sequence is TGCAGCGTCGGGACAGGGATGGACACTGAAGCTTTCTTT.

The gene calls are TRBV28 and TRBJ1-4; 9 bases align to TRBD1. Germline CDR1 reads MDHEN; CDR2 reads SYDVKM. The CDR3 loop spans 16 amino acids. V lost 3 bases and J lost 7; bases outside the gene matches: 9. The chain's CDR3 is CASSFPRDRDGEKLFF. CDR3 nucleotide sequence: TGTGCCAGCAGTTTTCCCCGGGACAGGGATGGTGAAAAACTGTTTTTT.

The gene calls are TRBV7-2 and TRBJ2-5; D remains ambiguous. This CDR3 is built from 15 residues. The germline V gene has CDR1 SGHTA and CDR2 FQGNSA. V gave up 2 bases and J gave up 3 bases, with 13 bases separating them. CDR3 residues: CASSLSRRLEETQYF. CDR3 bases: TGTGCCAGCAGCTTATCAAGAAGGCTGGAAGAGACCCAGTACTTC.